This TCR beta chain comes out of a study of blood T cell repertoires in COVID-19 (dated by TCRdb to about 2020). For context, the study as a whole: Collaborator samples came from the United States, Italy and Spain and covered acute and convalescent phases of COVID-19. The material from the prospective study consisted of cDNA or gDNA derived from T cells, B-cell-depleted T cells, or PBMCs. Deeply sampled blood TCRbeta repertoires from subjects exposed to, actively infected with, or recovered from COVID-19 were included in the dataset. The repertoires were released in a freely available public database meant as a resource for research on the immune response to SARS-CoV-2. The samples were drawn from the first 160 participants of the ongoing ImmuneRACE study and from 950 to 1,500 subjects provided by 6 global collaborators. Sample metadata almost always included a de-identified subject ID, COVID-19 status, age in years and sex. HLA class I and class II types, where available, came from metadata supplied by the sample provider rather than from assay-based typing.

Overall results and qualifications from the work: The quantity of clinical and demographic metadata differed by source and by participant and was supplied without curation.

Concerning this clone: It lacks a known antigen. There are no base qualities to consult, and no much larger clone falls within one base.

TCRbeta CDR3 regions were amplified from genomic DNA by means of the immunoSEQ Assay, a bias-controlled multiplex PCR. The authors' pipeline ran thus. The number of nucleated cells in each sample was estimated by amplification of reference gene primers within the assay. Sequence reads were collapsed and filtered to measure the absolute abundance of every unique TCRbeta CDR3 rearrangement. For each sample, productive Simpson clonality was calculated as the square root of Simpson's diversity index over productive rearrangements. The source is immuneACCESS, and TCRdb retained only in-frame sequences with V and J called. Part of the clones is not carried over; for the studies checked, unresolved V genes explain less than half of this, and the remainder is unexplained. V and J calls and clone size are copied from that table; D and trimming were computed from the DNA. The sample data list fewer than 200,000 clones, and 80% of these were observed just once. 6.5% to 8% of the sample belongs to the ten largest clones.

The collaborating institutions used their own protocols to collect whole blood in K2EDTA tubes. Collaborator samples were shipped for TCRbeta analysis as frozen whole blood, isolated PBMCs, or DNA extracted from either sample type. The germline V gene sets CDR1 to MNHNS and CDR2 to SASEGT. The CDR3, cysteine through phenylalanine, is 12 amino acids long. Of the read, only the CDR3 DNA is kept; its 36 bases are in frame from base 1. Trimming costs V 7 bases and J 8 bases, and their ends lie 14 bases apart. The sequence is built from TRBV6-1 and TRBJ1-2; matching of 6 bases hints at TRBD1 as the D gene. The specimen sequenced was peripheral blood. The receptor was derived from a man aged 65 to 85 with active or convalescent COVID-19. Here is the DNA: TGTGCCAGCACCATAGGGACACACGGCTACACCTTC. The resulting protein is CASTIGTHGYTF.